The 23 T cell receptor beta chains presented below share a single source sample, sequenced in a study of cytomegalovirus exposure and HLA in healthy donors. The PCR made use of 60 Vbeta and 13 Jbeta primers. Profiling relied on immunoSEQ multiplex PCR, and the TCRdb table lists in-frame clones only, not all of them. This sample has about 170,000 clones; over 70% occur once, and the top ten carry around 3.2%. The material sequenced was PBMCs. These receptors all come from a female donor in good health and CMV-seronegative.

The CDR3, as DNA: TGTGCCAGCAGCCAGGGTTCAGCTAACTATGGCTACACCTTC. This codes for CASSQGSANYGYTF. The J gene is TRBJ1-2, the V gene TRBV7-2, with D possibly being TRBD1 (5 bases). Germline lookup yields CDR1 SGHTA and CDR2 FQGNSA. Trimming cost V 5 bases and J 0 bases, with 10 bases left between them. The CDR3 consists of 14 residues. The full variable domain, with the rest looked up from reference TRBV7-2 and TRBJ1-2, is GAGVSQSPSNKVTEKGKDVELRCDPISGHTALYWYRQSLGQGLEFLIYFQGNSAPDKSGLPSDRFSAERTGGSVSTLTIQRTQQEDSAVYLCASSQGSANYGYTFGSGTRLTVV.

The chain joins TRBV5-5 to TRBJ1-1; D is possibly TRBD1 (6 bases). The V end lost 1 base, the J end lost 11 bases, and 18 bases lay between the germline ends. Germline V lookup: CDR1 SGHKS, CDR2 YYEKEE (reference sequence). The length of the CDR3 is 14 residues. The CDR3 sequence: CASSLQAGSQGAFF. The DNA for the CDR3 is TGTGCCAGCAGCTTGCAGGCAGGGTCCCAGGGGGCTTTCTTT.

V and J are TRBV4-1 and TRBJ2-7; a weak D match, TRBD1 (6 bases). Looked up from germline, CDR1 is MGHRA and CDR2 is YSYEKL. CDR3 length: 14 amino acids. V was cut by 1 base and J by 0 bases, with 7 bases left in between. The CDR3 region is CASSQGTASYEQYF. Written as DNA, the CDR3 is TGCGCCAGCAGCCAAGGGACAGCCTCCTACGAGCAGTACTTC.

The J gene is TRBJ2-1, the V gene TRBV4-3, with TRBD2 as a possible D gene (6 bases). Germline-derived CDR1 and CDR2 are LGHNA and YSLEER. With 1 base removed from V and 8 bases from J, the gap between germline ends came to 15 bases. The CDR3 consists of 15 residues. This CDR3 is CASSQAPGVTYEQFF. As DNA, the CDR3 is TGCGCCAGCAGCCAAGCCCCGGGGGTCACATATGAGCAGTTCTTC.

This chain uses TRBV9 with TRBJ1-2; the match to TRBD1 covers 7 bases. Germline V gives CDR1 SGDLS, CDR2 YYNGEE. This CDR3 is 16 amino acids long. With 3 bases clipped from V and 0 bases from J, the junction kept 8 bases outside the gene matches. The CDR3 here is CASSEGTAGANYGYTF. The CDR3 nucleotides are TGTGCCAGCAGCGAGGGGACAGCGGGAGCTAACTATGGCTACACCTTC.

The rearrangement links TRBV5-1 to TRBJ2-7; the match to TRBD1 covers 8 bases. CDR3 length equals 15 residues. V was clipped by 1 base and J by 2 bases; unmatched bases: 5. The V gene's germline CDR1 is SGHRS and CDR2 YFSETQ. The CDR3 nucleotides are TGCGCCAGCAGCTTGTTGGGGACAGGCGCCTACGAGCAGTACTTC. Its translation is CASSLLGTGAYEQYF.

In this sample, this clone turned up once. V usage is TRBV5-4 and J usage is TRBJ2-3; D unclear. The V end was cut by 4 bases, the J end by 4 bases, with 13 bases between. The germline V gene encodes CDR1 SGHNT and CDR2 YYREEE (reference sequence). The CDR3 runs 14 residues. The CDR3 DNA reads TGTGCCAGCAGCGCCGACATGAGTTCAGATACGCAGTATTTT. Protein sequence: CASSADMSSDTQYF.

This clone was recorded only once. V is TRBV28 and J is TRBJ2-3, with 8 bases lining up with TRBD2. Losses at the gene ends were 2 bases for V and 2 bases for J; bases not matched to a gene: 3. The CDR3 length is 15 residues. The germline CDR1 and CDR2 sequences are MDHEN and SYDVKM. The CDR3 sequence is CASSLTSGPTDTQYF. CDR3 sequence (DNA): TGTGCCAGCAGTTTAACTAGCGGCCCCACAGATACGCAGTATTTT.

This sequence joins TRBV6-4 and TRBJ2-1, with a tentative D call TRBD2 (6 bases). Germline-derived CDR1 and CDR2 are MRHNA and SNTAGT. V lost 6 bases and J lost 5, with 17 bases in between. The CDR3 loop spans 15 amino acids. The chain's CDR3 is CASSGSPSPNNEQFF. For the CDR3, the DNA is TGTGCCAGCAGCGGGAGTCCTTCACCTAACAATGAGCAGTTCTTC.

Only a few counts were recorded for this clone. The chain is built from TRBV10-1 and TRBJ1-1, with TRBD1 identical over 7 bases. The CDR3 length is 14 residues. J gave up 1 base and V 3 bases, and 2 bases lay outside the gene matches. Germline lookup yields CDR1 WNHNN and CDR2 SYGVQD (reference sequence). CDR3 loop: CASSDRDRNTEAFF. The CDR3 DNA is TGCGCCAGCAGTGACCGGGACAGGAACACTGAAGCTTTCTTT.

This sequence joins TRBV6-5 and TRBJ2-7; D gene unclear. Deletions cut 2 bases from V and 0 bases from J, with 5 bases between. This CDR3 is 13 amino acids long. The V gene's germline CDR1 is MNHEY and CDR2 SVGAGI. The CDR3 reads CASSYGFSYEQYF. In nucleotides, the CDR3 is TGTGCCAGCAGTTACGGCTTCTCCTACGAGCAGTACTTC.

There are a few counts of this clone. V usage is TRBV7-8 and J usage is TRBJ1-6, with D perhaps TRBD1 (6 bases). Looked up from germline, CDR1 is SGHVS and CDR2 is FQNEAQ. Trimming took off 5 bases at V and 9 bases at J, with 11 bases between the two ends. CDR3 length: 13 residues. The CDR3 coding sequence is TGTGCCAGCAGCACAGACAGGACTTCACCCCTCCACTTT. It encodes CASSTDRTSPLHF.

This chain uses TRBV6-5 with TRBJ1-5; 7 bases are a match to TRBD1. Per germline, CDR1 MNHEY and CDR2 SVGAGI. Trimming took 7 bases from V and 9 from J; bases not matched to a gene: 9. The CDR3 is 13 amino acids. The CDR3 DNA sequence: TGTGCCAGCACCGACAGGGTGGGGCGGCCCCAGCATTTT. It is translated as CASTDRVGRPQHF.

The J gene is TRBJ1-3, the V gene TRBV28; D unresolved. V was cut by 4 bases and J by 8 bases, with 9 bases left in between. CDR3 length equals 12 residues. The germline V gene has CDR1 MDHEN and CDR2 SYDVKM. The CDR3, as DNA: TGTGCCAGCAGTTCATCGGGTCACACCATATATTTT. Amino acid sequence: CASSSSGHTIYF.

The chain employs TRBV4-3 and TRBJ1-2; D unresolved. V was pared by 0 bases and J by 8 bases, with 10 bases between. The CDR3 contains 13 residues. Germline lookup yields CDR1 LGHNA and CDR2 YSLEER. The CDR3 DNA follows: TGCGCCAGCAGCCAAGATACCGACATAGGCTACACCTTC. It yields the protein CASSQDTDIGYTF.

There are a few counts of this clone. This sequence joins TRBV6-7 and TRBJ1-2; D unclear. TRBV6-7 is reported as an ORF; its role is uncertain. The CDR3 is made up of 15 amino acids. Trimming removed 0 bases from V and 6 bases from J, with 14 bases in between. The DNA for the CDR3 is TGTGCCAGCAGTTACTCGAGGCAGAGGGAAAATGGCTACACCTTC. This sequence encodes CASSYSRQRENGYTF.

The chain has TRBV7-2 and TRBJ1-3; maybe TRBD1 (6 bases). The CDR3 runs to 15 residues. The germline V and J ends were trimmed by 5 bases and 5 bases, with 16 bases remaining between them. The germline V gene encodes CDR1 SGHTA and CDR2 FQGNSA. For the CDR3, the DNA is TGTGCCAGCAGCCGAGGGGGTACGTCCCGAAACACCATATATTTT. Translating gives CASSRGGTSRNTIYF.

V usage is TRBV7-2 and J usage is TRBJ2-1; D gene unclear. Between the trimmed V and J ends, which lost 1 base and 4 bases, there was a span of 8 bases. Germline V CDR1 and CDR2: SGHTA, FQGNSA. The CDR3 contains 14 residues. Here the CDR3 reads CASSLVPEYNEQFF. DNA for the CDR3: TGTGCCAGCAGCTTAGTTCCCGAGTACAATGAGCAGTTCTTC.

The V gene is TRBV7-2, the J gene TRBJ1-2; 7 bases are a match to TRBD1. The ends lost 3 bases at V and 0 bases at J; junction bases unmatched: 1. In germline, CDR1 is SGHTA, CDR2 FQGNSA. The CDR3 sequence is 14 residues long. CDR3 region: CASSLGTANYGYTF. In nucleotides, the CDR3 is TGTGCCAGCAGCTTGGGGACAGCTAACTATGGCTACACCTTC. Supplemented by reference TRBV7-2 and TRBJ1-2, the full variable domain reads GAGVSQSPSNKVTEKGKDVELRCDPISGHTALYWYRQSLGQGLEFLIYFQGNSAPDKSGLPSDRFSAERTGGSVSTLTIQRTQQEDSAVYLCASSLGTANYGYTFGSGTRLTVV.

V gene TRBV19 combines with J gene TRBJ1-2; 7 nucleotides align to TRBD1. Germline CDR1 reads LNHDA; CDR2 reads SQIVND (reference sequence). The CDR3 runs to 13 residues. Germline trimming cut 6 bases from V and 3 bases from J; bases unmatched to any gene: 4. Here the CDR3 DNA reads TGTGCCAGTAGCTTCACAGGGGACTATGGCTACACCTTC. Translating it yields CASSFTGDYGYTF.

The genes are TRBV6-5 and TRBJ2-1; D is unresolved. Germline-derived CDR1 and CDR2 are MNHEY and SVGAGI. V was cut by 2 bases and J by 4 bases, with 12 bases left in between. CDR3 length: 15 residues. CDR3 residues: CASSYEAELYNEQFF. In DNA, the CDR3 is TGTGCCAGCAGTTACGAGGCAGAACTTTACAATGAGCAGTTCTTC.

V and J are TRBV5-1 and TRBJ2-3; 14 nucleotides match TRBD2. Germline V gene sequence: CDR1 SGHRS, CDR2 YFSETQ. The J segment lost 3 bases and the V segment lost 4 bases, leaving 7 bases of the junction unmatched. CDR3 length: 17 residues. The CDR3 region has the DNA TGCGCCAGCAGCATCGGGACTAGCGGGAGTAGAACAGATACGCAGTATTTT. This encodes CASSIGTSGSRTDTQYF.

For this clone: The conserved phenylalanine or tryptophan normally closing the CDR3 is absent here, so this likely arose from a read error. J is TRBJ1-2 and V is TRBV7-2; no definite D call. Trimming took off 3 bases at V and 8 bases at J, with 16 bases between the two ends. Germline CDR1 and CDR2: SGHTA and FQGNSA. This CDR3 region has 14 residues. CDR3 nucleotide sequence: TGTGCCAGCAGCTTTTCAAAAAGGGCGAGCGGCTACACCCTC. Encoded protein: CASSFSKRASGYTL.